Below, 10 T cell receptor beta chains from the same sample are listed, as sequenced in a study of T cell responses to AZD1222 COVID-19 vaccine. The method was immunoSEQ multiplex PCR; TCRdb's version includes in-frame clones alone and lacks a portion of them. The repertoire holds about 93,000 clones, with about 86% as singletons. The material was peripheral blood, obtained on day 0 of AZD1222 vaccination. Source of these receptors: an adult in good health.

This chain links TRBV5-1 with TRBJ2-7, with 8 positions matching TRBD1. CDR1 and CDR2 (germline): SGHRS, YFSETQ. V was pared by 2 bases and J by 0 bases, with 4 bases of the junction left unmatched. CDR3 length: 15 residues. The CDR3 DNA sequence: TGCGCCAGCAGCTTAACCGGGACAGGCTCCTACGAGCAGTACTTC. Its translation: CASSLTGTGSYEQYF.

This chain links TRBV6-5 with TRBJ2-7; D gene uncertain. The CDR3 runs to 13 residues. Per germline, CDR1 MNHEY and CDR2 SVGAGI. V dropped 6 bases and J dropped 1 base, with 10 bases sitting between them. The CDR3: CASRRTGSYEQYF. The CDR3 DNA reads as TGTGCCAGCAGACGCACCGGATCCTACGAGCAGTACTTC.

This CDR3 reads CASSKARWGSNNEQFF. As DNA, the CDR3 is TGTGCCAGCAGCAAAGCAAGGTGGGGGAGTAACAATGAGCAGTTCTTC. The rearrangement uses TRBV21-1 and TRBJ2-1. TRBV21-1 is listed as a pseudogene. The CDR3 consists of 16 residues.

This clone was seen more than once but under ten times. The genes are TRBV3-1 (or the pseudogene TRBV3-2) and TRBJ2-7; D is unresolved. V lost 0 bases to trimming and J lost 7 bases, with 13 bases between them. The CDR3 consists of 14 residues. Germline V gene lookup returns CDR1 LGHDT and CDR2 YNNKEL (reference sequence). CDR3 coding DNA: TGTGCCAGCAGCCAAGATCTTGCGCTTGGGGAGCAGTACTTC. Amino acid sequence: CASSQDLALGEQYF.

V gene TRBV5-6 combines with J gene TRBJ2-5; a weak D match, TRBD2 (6 bases). V gave up 2 bases and J gave up 6 bases, with 14 bases separating them. Germline CDR1 SGHDT, CDR2 YYEEEE. The length of the CDR3 is 14 residues. CDR3 protein: CASSFRGIEQTQYF. The CDR3, as DNA: TGTGCCAGCAGCTTCCGGGGGATAGAGCAGACCCAGTACTTC.

The CDR3 loop reads CASSFGTSAQETQYF. CDR3 nucleotides: TGTGCCAGCAGCTTCGGGACTAGCGCACAAGAGACCCAGTACTTC. This sequence joins TRBV5-6 and TRBJ2-5, with TRBD2 matching over 10 bases. With 2 bases clipped from V and 2 bases from J, the junction kept 3 bases outside the gene matches. Germline lookup yields CDR1 SGHDT and CDR2 YYEEEE. This CDR3 is 15 amino acids long.

The chain carries TRBV7-6 and TRBJ2-1; 11 bases match TRBD2. CDR1 is SGHVS and CDR2 is FNYEAQ in the germline V gene. The trim removed 1 base at V and 6 bases at J, leaving 2 bases unmatched. CDR3 size: 15 residues. The CDR3 reads CASSLGLAGINEQFF. CDR3 sequence (DNA): TGTGCCAGCAGCTTAGGACTAGCGGGGATCAATGAGCAGTTCTTC. Variable domain in full (rest from reference TRBV7-6 and TRBJ2-1): GAGVSQSPRYKVTKRGQDVALRCDPISGHVSLYWYRQALGQGPEFLTYFNYEAQQDKSGLPNDRFSAERPEGSISTLTIQRTEQRDSAMYRCASSLGLAGINEQFFGPGTRLTVL.

This chain uses TRBV5-1 with TRBJ1-1; D is undetermined. There are 15 residues in the CDR3. V was pared by 0 bases and J by 1 base, with 10 bases between. CDR1 SGHRS and CDR2 YFSETQ come from the germline V gene. The CDR3 region has the DNA TGCGCCAGCAGCTTGGCCCAGCTCACGAACACTGAAGCTTTCTTT. This sequence encodes CASSLAQLTNTEAFF.

Of note for this clone: Other DNA sequences in this sample translate to the same CDR3. The V call is TRBV15, the J call TRBJ2-7, with D possibly matching TRBD2 (5 bases). Trimming shortened V by 1 base and J by 4 bases, and 5 bases separated the two germline ends. Germline lookup yields CDR1 LNHNV and CDR2 YYDKDF (reference sequence). The CDR3 is made up of 12 amino acids. The CDR3 sequence is CATSRGGYEQYF. The CDR3 DNA is TGTGCCACCAGCAGAGGAGGGTACGAGCAGTACTTC.

This chain connects TRBV19 to TRBJ2-7, with 9 bases matching TRBD1. CDR3 length: 14 residues. V dropped 8 bases and J dropped 5; count of bases not matched to a gene: 10. Germline values: CDR1 LNHDA, CDR2 SQIVND (reference sequence). The DNA for the CDR3 is TGTGCCAGTTCTACAGGGGGCAATTTTGACGAGCAGTACTTC. Encoded protein: CASSTGGNFDEQYF.